These T cell receptor beta chains were read from a single sample in a study of blood T cells in healthy people across ages. MiXCR was run by TCRdb on the 5' RACE reads, yielding one entry per CDR3 protein. The sample contains about 780,000 distinct CDR3 sequences, approximately 24% of which appear only once. This sample also belongs to another study, concerning T cells of mothers and their children.

Sequenced sample: blood. The receptors come from a boy aged 5 to 17 in good health. The CDR3 runs from the conserved cysteine through the conserved F or W. A D gene is named only where the DNA matches it firmly. Size is stated for part of the rows, as once, few or many counts, or as a class when the clone is expanded.

J gene | D gene | CDR3 length | clone size | V gene | CDR3 protein | CDR3 DNA
TRBJ1-6 | . | 15 | . | TRBV12-3/TRBV12-4 | CAGSFRVRGNSPLHF | TGTGCCGGCAGTTTTAGGGTCCGAGGTAATTCACCCCTCCACTTT
TRBJ1-3 | . | 18 | few | TRBV13 | CASSSLFSGARSGNTIYF | TGTGCCAGCAGCTCCCTTTTCTCCGGGGCTCGGTCTGGAAACACCATATATTTT
TRBJ2-1 | TRBD2 | 16 | . | TRBV3-1 | CASSPRRRGKGNEQFF | TGTGCCAGCAGCCCCCGAAGGCGGGGGAAGGGCAATGAGCAGTTCTTC
TRBJ2-4 | TRBD1 | 15 | few | TRBV3-1 | CASSLRPGQGNIQYF | TGTGCCAGCAGCCTTCGACCGGGACAGGGGAACATTCAGTACTTC
TRBJ2-1 | . | 13 | few | TRBV20-1 | CSASGSTYNEQFF | TGCAGTGCTTCAGGTTCTACCTACAATGAGCAGTTCTTC
TRBJ2-5 | TRBD1 | 15 | few | TRBV5-6 | CASSETGGSWETQYF | TGTGCCAGCAGCGAGACAGGGGGCTCGTGGGAGACCCAGTACTTC
TRBJ2-2 | TRBD1 | 16 | . | TRBV4-1 | CASSFTGGAGTGELFF | TGCGCCAGCAGTTTCACAGGGGGCGCCGGCACCGGGGAGCTGTTTTTT
TRBJ1-2 | . | 13 | . | TRBV12-3/TRBV12-4 | CACSLVTGPIYTF | TGTGCCTGCAGTTTAGTCACAGGGCCGATCTACACCTTC
TRBJ2-5 | . | 16 | . | TRBV7-6 | CASSLGGTPVQETQYF | TGTGCCAGCAGCTTAGGCGGGACCCCGGTCCAAGAGACCCAGTACTTC
TRBJ2-1 | TRBD2 | 16 | . | TRBV10-3 | CAITRLAGGYYNEQFF | TGTGCCATCACCAGACTAGCGGGGGGCTACTACAATGAGCAGTTCTTC
TRBJ1-2 | . | 15 | few | TRBV27 | CASSLSLGGGYGYTF | TGTGCCAGCAGTTTATCGCTGGGAGGGGGCTATGGCTACACCTTC
TRBJ1-2 | . | 16 | . | TRBV30 | CAWSVLRNGPSYGYTF | TGTGCCTGGAGTGTACTTCGTAACGGGCCGAGCTATGGCTACACCTTC
TRBJ2-1 | TRBD2 | 18 | . | TRBV7-6 | CASSSHRAGPSSYNEQFF | TGTGCCAGCAGCTCCCACCGAGCGGGGCCTAGCTCCTACAATGAGCAGTTCTTC
TRBJ2-5 | TRBD1 | 14 | . | TRBV2 | CASSRDRGDETQYF | TGTGCCAGCAGCCGGGACAGGGGTGACGAGACCCAGTACTTC
TRBJ1-4 | . | 13 | . | TRBV7-9 | CASSLGGEEKLFF | TGTGCCAGCAGCCTCGGTGGGGAGGAAAAACTGTTTTTT